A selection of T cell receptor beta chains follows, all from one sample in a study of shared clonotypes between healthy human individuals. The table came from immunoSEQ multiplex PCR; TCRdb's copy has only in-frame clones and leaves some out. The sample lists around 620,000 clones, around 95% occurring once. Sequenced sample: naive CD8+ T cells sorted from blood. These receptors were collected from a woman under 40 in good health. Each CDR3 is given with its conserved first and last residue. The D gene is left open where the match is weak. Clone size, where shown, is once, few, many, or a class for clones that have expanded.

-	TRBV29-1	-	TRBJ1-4	CSVQTGVGNEKLFF	TGCAGCGTTCAAACAGGCGTCGGTAATGAAAAACTGTTTTTT
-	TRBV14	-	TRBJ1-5	CASSLCTGTYSNQPQHF	TGTGCCAGCAGCCTATGCACAGGAACCTATAGCAATCAGCCCCAGCATTTT
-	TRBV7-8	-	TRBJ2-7	CASFSGQAYEQYF	TGTGCCAGCTTCTCGGGGCAGGCCTACGAGCAGTACTTC
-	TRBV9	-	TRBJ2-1	CASSVAWRTSSYNEQFF	TGTGCCAGCAGCGTAGCGTGGAGGACAAGCTCCTACAATGAGCAGTTCTTC
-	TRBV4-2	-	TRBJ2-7	CASSQESGAYEQYF	TGTGCCAGCAGCCAAGAGTCAGGGGCCTACGAGCAGTACTTC
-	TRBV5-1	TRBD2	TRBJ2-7	CASSLGGLAGDEQYF	TGCGCCAGCAGCTTGGGGGGACTAGCGGGAGACGAGCAGTACTTC
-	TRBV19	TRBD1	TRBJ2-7	CASTSRDSYEQYF	TGTGCCAGTACCTCAAGGGACAGCTACGAGCAGTACTTC
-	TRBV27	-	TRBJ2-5	CASSGNRGGRETQYF	TGTGCCAGCAGTGGGAACAGGGGGGGTCGAGAGACCCAGTACTTC
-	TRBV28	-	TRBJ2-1	CASSFRLLSEQFF	TGTGCCAGCAGTTTCAGGCTCCTCAGCGAGCAGTTCTTC
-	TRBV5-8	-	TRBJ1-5	CASSSTGTLGFNQPQHF	TGTGCCAGCAGCTCGACAGGAACGCTGGGGTTCAATCAGCCCCAGCATTTT
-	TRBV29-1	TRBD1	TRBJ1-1	CSVDRGAEAFF	TGCAGCGTCGACAGGGGCGCTGAAGCTTTCTTT
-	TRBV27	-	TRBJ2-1	CASSLWRGGGITSYNEQFF	TGTGCCAGCAGTTTATGGAGGGGGGGCGGGATTACATCCTACAATGAGCAGTTCTTC
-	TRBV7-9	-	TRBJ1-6	CASSFNSPLHF	TGTGCCAGCAGCTTTAATTCACCCCTCCACTTT
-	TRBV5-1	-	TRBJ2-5	CASSLGQGGLETQYF	TGCGCCAGCAGCTTGGGTCAGGGGGGATTGGAGACCCAGTACTTC
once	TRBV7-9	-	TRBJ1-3	CASSSAGQHSGNTIYF	TGTGCCAGCAGCTCAGCCGGGCAGCACTCTGGAAACACCATATATTTT
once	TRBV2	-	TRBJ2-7	CASRFTHSYEQYF	TGTGCCAGCAGGTTCACCCATTCCTACGAGCAGTACTTC
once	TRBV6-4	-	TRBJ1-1	CASSDMRTANTEAFF	TGTGCCAGCAGTGATATGAGGACAGCGAACACTGAAGCTTTCTTT
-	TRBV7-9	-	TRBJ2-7	CASSPTAAEQYF	TGTGCCAGCAGCCCCACGGCGGCCGAGCAGTACTTC
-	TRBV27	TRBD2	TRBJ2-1	CASSLLLAGGPNEQFF	TGTGCCAGCAGTCTATTACTAGCGGGAGGGCCCAATGAGCAGTTCTTC
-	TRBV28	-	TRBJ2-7	CASSPEGEDYEQYF	TGTGCCAGCTCACCCGAGGGTGAGGACTACGAGCAGTACTTC
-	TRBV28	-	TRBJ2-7	CASSLGVRGPSYEQYF	TGTGCCAGCAGTTTAGGGGTCAGGGGCCCCTCCTACGAGCAGTACTTC
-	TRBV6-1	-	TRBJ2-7	CASSLGRSYEQYF	TGTGCCAGCAGTTTAGGCCGTTCCTACGAGCAGTACTTC
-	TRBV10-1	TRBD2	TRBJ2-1	CASSQLAGSSYNEQFF	TGCGCCAGCAGCCAACTAGCGGGAAGCTCCTACAATGAGCAGTTCTTC
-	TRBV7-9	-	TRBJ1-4	CASREGGDEKLFF	TGTGCCAGCCGAGAGGGCGGGGATGAAAAACTGTTTTTT
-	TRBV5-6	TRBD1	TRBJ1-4	CASSLQGASGNEKLFF	TGTGCCAGCAGCTTACAGGGGGCTTCGGGGAATGAAAAACTGTTTTTT
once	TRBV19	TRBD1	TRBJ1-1	CASSTQGGNTEAFF	TGTGCCAGTAGTACCCAGGGGGGGAACACTGAAGCTTTCTTT
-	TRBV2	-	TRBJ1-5	CASSERVSSQPQHF	TGTGCCAGCAGTGAAAGGGTCTCCTCTCAGCCCCAGCATTTT
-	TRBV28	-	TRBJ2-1	CASSLFPGSNEQFF	TGTGCCAGCAGTTTGTTTCCGGGGTCCAATGAGCAGTTCTTC
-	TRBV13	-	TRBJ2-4	CASSPGREGTKNIQYF	TGTGCCAGCAGCCCTGGGCGGGAAGGGACCAAAAACATTCAGTACTTC
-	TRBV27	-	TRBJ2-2	CASSLIGGTGELFF	TGTGCCAGCAGTTTAATCGGAGGCACCGGGGAGCTGTTTTTT
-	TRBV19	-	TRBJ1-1	CASSILAVGTEAFF	TGTGCCAGTAGTATATTGGCAGTCGGCACTGAAGCTTTCTTT
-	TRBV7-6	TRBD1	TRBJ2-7	CASARDRSSSYEQYF	TGTGCCAGCGCCCGGGACAGGTCTAGCTCCTACGAGCAGTACTTC
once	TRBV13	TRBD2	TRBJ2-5	CASSQRGGYQETQYF	TGTGCCAGCAGCCAGCGGGGGGGGTACCAAGAGACCCAGTACTTC
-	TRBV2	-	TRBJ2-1	CASSERSGSSYNEQFF	TGTGCCAGCAGTGAACGATCAGGGAGCTCCTACAATGAGCAGTTCTTC
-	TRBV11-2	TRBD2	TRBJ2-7	CASSFGGGPDYEQYF	TGTGCCAGCAGCTTTGGGGGAGGGCCAGACTACGAGCAGTACTTC